This T cell receptor beta chain was observed in a study of blood T cells in healthy people across ages. The use of a sample-barcoded 5' primer and a J-beta primer mix characterized a second PCR of about 7 to 12 cycles. In TCRdb, the 5' RACE reads were re-called with MiXCR into one record per CDR3 protein. This table holds approximately 780,000 distinct CDR3 sequences, approximately 24% found once. This clonotype was observed a few times. The same sample was also studied in work on T cells of mothers and their children.

The clonotype originates from a boy aged 5-17 years in good health. Sequencing used blood.

CDR3 sequence reads: CASSVGTAWGAQYF. DNA of the CDR3: TGTGCCAGCAGCGTAGGAACGGCTTGGGGGGCCCAGTACTTC. This rearrangement joins TRBV9 to TRBJ2-5, with D possibly being TRBD2 (6 bases). Trimming pared 0 bases from V and 9 bases from J, leaving 15 bases between. Germline V gives CDR1 SGDLS, CDR2 YYNGEE. The CDR3 totals 14 residues. The full variable domain, in which reference TRBV9 and TRBJ2-5 provide the parts outside the CDR3, is DSGVTQTPKHLITATGQRVTLRCSPRSGDLSVYWYQQSLDQGLQFLIQYYNGEERAKGNILERFSAQQFPDLHSELNLSSLELGDSALYFCASSVGTAWGAQYFGPGTRLLVL.